This T cell receptor (beta chain) is drawn from a study of cytomegalovirus exposure and HLA in healthy donors. As regards this clone: What it binds is unknown. Different DNA sequences within this sample yield the same CDR3.

The study, taken as a whole, reports: High specificity and sensitivity for cytomegalovirus status were reported for the classifier.

The PCR employed 60 Vbeta primers together with 13 Jbeta primers. Here immunoSEQ multiplex PCR was the method, and the copy in TCRdb shows in-frame clones only, minus some. Of 200,000 to 250,000 clones in the sample, approximately 78% were seen once. The TCR was taken from a male donor in good health and CMV-seronegative. Sequenced sample: PBMCs.

In nucleotides, the CDR3 is TGTGCCAGCAGCCAAGGAACTAGCGGAAACAATGAGCAGTTCTTC. It yields the protein CASSQGTSGNNEQFF. This sequence joins TRBV4-2 and TRBJ2-1, with 8 bases aligning to TRBD2. Germline V CDR1 and CDR2: LGHNA, YNFKEQ. Trimming removed 1 base from V and 5 bases from J; junction bases left unmatched: 4. The length of the CDR3 is 15 residues.